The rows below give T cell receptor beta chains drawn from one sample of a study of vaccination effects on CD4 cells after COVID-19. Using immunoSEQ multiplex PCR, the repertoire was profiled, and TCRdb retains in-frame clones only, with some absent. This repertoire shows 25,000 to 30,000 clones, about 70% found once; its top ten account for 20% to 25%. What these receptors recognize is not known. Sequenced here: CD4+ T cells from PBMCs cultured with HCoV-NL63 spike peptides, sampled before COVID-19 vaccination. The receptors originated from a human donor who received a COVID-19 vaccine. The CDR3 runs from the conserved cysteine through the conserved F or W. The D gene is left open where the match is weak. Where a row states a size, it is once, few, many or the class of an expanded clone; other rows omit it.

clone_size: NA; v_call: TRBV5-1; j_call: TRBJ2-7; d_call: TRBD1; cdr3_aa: CASSFDRGGYEQYF; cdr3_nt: TGCGCCAGCAGCTTCGACAGGGGTGGATACGAGCAGTACTTC
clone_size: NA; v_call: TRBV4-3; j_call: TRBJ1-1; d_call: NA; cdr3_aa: CASSPEPNTEAFF; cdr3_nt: TGCGCCAGCAGCCCTGAGCCGAACACTGAAGCTTTCTTT
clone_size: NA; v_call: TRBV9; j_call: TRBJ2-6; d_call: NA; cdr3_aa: CASSPRTGPGANVLTF; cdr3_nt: TGTGCCAGCAGCCCACGCACCGGGCCCGGGGCCAACGTCCTGACTTTC
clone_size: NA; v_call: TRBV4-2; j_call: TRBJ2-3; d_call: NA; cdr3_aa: CASSRGRAETDTQYF; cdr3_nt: TGTGCCAGCAGCCGAGGGAGAGCAGAAACAGATACGCAGTATTTT
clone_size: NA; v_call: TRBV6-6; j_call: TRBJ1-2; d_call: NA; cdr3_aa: CASSYSGFRGYTF; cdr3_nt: TGTGCCAGCAGTTACTCAGGGTTTCGCGGCTACACCTTC
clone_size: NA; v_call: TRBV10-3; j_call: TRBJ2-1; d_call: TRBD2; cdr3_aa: CAISGKAGVAGNEQFF; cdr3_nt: TGTGCCATCAGCGGAAAAGCGGGAGTTGCTGGAAATGAGCAGTTCTTC
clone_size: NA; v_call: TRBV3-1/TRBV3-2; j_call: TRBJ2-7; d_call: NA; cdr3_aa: CASSQAVGEQYF; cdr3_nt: TGTGCCAGCAGCCAAGCGGTGGGCGAGCAGTACTTC
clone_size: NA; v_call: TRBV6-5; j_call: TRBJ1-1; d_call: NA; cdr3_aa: CASRSGGRTEAFF; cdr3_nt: TGTGCCAGCAGATCCGGGGGGAGGACTGAAGCTTTCTTT
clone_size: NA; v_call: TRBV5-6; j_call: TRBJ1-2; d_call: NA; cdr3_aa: CASSSRDISLKVYTF; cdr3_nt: TGTGCCAGCAGCTCCAGGGACATCTCCCTAAAGGTCTACACCTTC
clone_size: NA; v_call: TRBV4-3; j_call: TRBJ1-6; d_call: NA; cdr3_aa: CASSQGGDRPNSPLHF; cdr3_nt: TGCGCCAGCAGCCAAGGAGGGGACCGCCCTAATTCACCCCTCCACTTT
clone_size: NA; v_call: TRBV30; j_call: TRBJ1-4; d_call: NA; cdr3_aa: CAWMATNEKLFF; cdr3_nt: TGTGCCTGGATGGCAACTAATGAAAAACTGTTTTTT
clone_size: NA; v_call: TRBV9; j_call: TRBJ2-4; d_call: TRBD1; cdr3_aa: CASSSRDSMNIQYF; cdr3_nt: TGTGCCAGCAGCTCCCGGGACAGTATGAACATTCAGTACTTC
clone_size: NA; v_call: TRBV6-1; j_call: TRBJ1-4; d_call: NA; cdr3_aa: CASSEDSQGEKLFF; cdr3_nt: TGTGCCAGCAGTGAGGACAGTCAAGGAGAAAAACTGTTTTTT
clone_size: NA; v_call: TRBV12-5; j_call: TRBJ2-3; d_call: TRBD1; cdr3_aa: CASERQGAFPDTQYF; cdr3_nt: TGTGCTAGTGAAAGACAGGGGGCTTTCCCAGATACGCAGTATTTT
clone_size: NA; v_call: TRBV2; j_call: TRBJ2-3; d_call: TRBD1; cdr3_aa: CASSDISWGQTSTDTQYF; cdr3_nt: TGTGCCAGCAGTGATATTAGCTGGGGACAGACTAGCACAGATACGCAGTATTTT
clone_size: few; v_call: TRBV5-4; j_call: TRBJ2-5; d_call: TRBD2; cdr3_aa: CASSSGTRQETQYF; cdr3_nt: TGTGCCAGCAGCTCCGGGACTAGGCAAGAGACCCAGTACTTC
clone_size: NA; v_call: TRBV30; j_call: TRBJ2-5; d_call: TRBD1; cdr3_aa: CACLRGQGLGTQYF; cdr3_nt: TGTGCCTGCCTAAGGGGACAGGGTTTAGGGACCCAGTACTTC
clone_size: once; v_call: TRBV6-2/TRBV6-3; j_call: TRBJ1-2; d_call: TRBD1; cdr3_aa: CASSLSGTGYGYTF; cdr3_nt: TGTGCCAGCAGTCTCTCCGGGACAGGGTATGGCTACACCTTC
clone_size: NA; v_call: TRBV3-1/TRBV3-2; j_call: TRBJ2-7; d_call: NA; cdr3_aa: CASSQESPYEQYF; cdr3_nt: TGTGCCAGCAGCCAAGAAAGTCCCTACGAGCAGTACTTC
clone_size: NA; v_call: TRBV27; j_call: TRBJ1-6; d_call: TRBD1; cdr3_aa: CASSSRTGPNSPLHF; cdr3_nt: TGTGCCAGCAGTTCCAGGACAGGCCCTAATTCACCCCTCCACTTT
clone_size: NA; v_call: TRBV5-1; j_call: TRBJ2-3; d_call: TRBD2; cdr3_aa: CASSFSGRYTDTQYF; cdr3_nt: TGCGCCAGCAGCTTCAGCGGGAGGTACACAGATACGCAGTATTTT
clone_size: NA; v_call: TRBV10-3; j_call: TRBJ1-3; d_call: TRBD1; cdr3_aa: CAIRNGTGVGNTIYF; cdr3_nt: TGTGCCATCAGGAACGGGACAGGGGTTGGAAACACCATATATTTT
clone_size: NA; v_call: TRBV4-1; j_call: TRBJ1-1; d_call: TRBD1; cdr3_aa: CASSQGATGRSTEAFF; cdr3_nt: TGCGCCAGCAGCCAAGGCGCGACAGGGAGATCCACTGAAGCTTTCTTT
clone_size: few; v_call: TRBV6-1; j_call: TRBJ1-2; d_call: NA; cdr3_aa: CASSEGIQGLYGYTF; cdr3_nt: TGTGCCAGCAGTGAAGGCATACAGGGTCTCTATGGCTACACCTTC
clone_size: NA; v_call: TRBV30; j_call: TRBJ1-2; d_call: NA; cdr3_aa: CAWSVERGWGGYTF; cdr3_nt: TGTGCCTGGAGTGTAGAGAGGGGATGGGGCGGCTACACCTTC
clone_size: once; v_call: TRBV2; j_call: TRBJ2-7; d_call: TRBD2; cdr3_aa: CASSEGTISYEQYF; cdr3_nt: TGTGCCAGCAGTGAGGGGACTATAAGCTACGAGCAGTACTTC
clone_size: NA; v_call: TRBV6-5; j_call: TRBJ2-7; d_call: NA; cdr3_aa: CASQRSGEQYF; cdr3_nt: TGTGCCAGTCAAAGGTCGGGGGAGCAGTACTTC
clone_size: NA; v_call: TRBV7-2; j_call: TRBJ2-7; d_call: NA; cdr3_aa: CASSLEGGSYEQYF; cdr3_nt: TGTGCCAGCAGCTTAGAAGGCGGATCGTACGAGCAGTACTTC
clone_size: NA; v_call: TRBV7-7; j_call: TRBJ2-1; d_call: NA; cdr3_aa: CASSATGIHNEQFF; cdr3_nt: TGTGCTAGCAGCGCGACCGGGATACACAATGAGCAGTTCTTC
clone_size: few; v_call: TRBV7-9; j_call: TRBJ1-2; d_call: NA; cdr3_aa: CASSLAPTGPTRGYTF; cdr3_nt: TGTGCCAGCAGCTTAGCACCCACCGGCCCTACTCGGGGCTACACCTTC
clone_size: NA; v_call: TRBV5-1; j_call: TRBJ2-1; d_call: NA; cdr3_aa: CASSLVPGRANNEQFF; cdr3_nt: TGCGCCAGCAGCTTGGTCCCGGGACGGGCTAACAATGAGCAGTTCTTC
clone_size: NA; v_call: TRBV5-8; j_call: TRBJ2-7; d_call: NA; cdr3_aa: CATPRFPRVRGVGQYF; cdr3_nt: TGTGCCACCCCTAGGTTCCCCAGGGTAAGAGGAGTCGGGCAGTACTTC
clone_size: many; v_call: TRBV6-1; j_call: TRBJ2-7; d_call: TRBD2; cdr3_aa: CASSEGGGYGQYF; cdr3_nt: TGTGCCAGCAGTGAAGGGGGAGGGTATGGGCAGTACTTC
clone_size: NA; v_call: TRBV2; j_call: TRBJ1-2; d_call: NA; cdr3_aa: CASSPGGVYGYTF; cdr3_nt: TGTGCCAGCAGCCCTGGAGGGGTCTATGGCTACACCTTC
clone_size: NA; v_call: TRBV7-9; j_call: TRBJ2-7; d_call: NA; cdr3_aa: CASSPRPYEQYF; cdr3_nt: TGTGCCAGCAGCCCCCGGCCCTACGAGCAGTACTTC
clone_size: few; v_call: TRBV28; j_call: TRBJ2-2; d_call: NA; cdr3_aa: CASSWSGGTGELFF; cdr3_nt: TGTGCCAGCAGTTGGAGCGGCGGAACCGGGGAGCTGTTTTTT
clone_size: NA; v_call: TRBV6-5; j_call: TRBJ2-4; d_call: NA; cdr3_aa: CASRRDLAKNIQYF; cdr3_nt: TGTGCCAGCAGGCGGGACCTAGCCAAAAACATTCAGTACTTC
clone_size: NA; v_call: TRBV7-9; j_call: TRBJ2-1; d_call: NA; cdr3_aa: CASGWAKGLNEQFF; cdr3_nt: TGTGCCAGCGGGTGGGCCAAGGGTTTAAATGAGCAGTTCTTC
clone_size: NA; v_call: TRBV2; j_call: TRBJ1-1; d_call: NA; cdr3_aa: CASRPGGRGGGNTEAFF; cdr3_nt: TGTGCCAGCAGGCCCGGGGGTCGGGGAGGGGGGAACACTGAAGCTTTCTTT
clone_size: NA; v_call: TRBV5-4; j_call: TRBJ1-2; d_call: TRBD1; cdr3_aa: CASSRTGGDYGYTF; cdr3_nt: TGTGCCAGCAGTAGGACAGGGGGTGATTATGGCTACACCTTC
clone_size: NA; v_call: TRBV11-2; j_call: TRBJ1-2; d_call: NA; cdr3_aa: CASSPQSAGINYGYTF; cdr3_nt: TGTGCCAGCAGCCCCCAGTCGGCAGGGATAAACTATGGCTACACCTTC
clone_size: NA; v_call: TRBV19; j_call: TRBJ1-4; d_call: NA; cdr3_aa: CASSLRLATNEKLFF; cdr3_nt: TGTGCCAGTAGTCTCCGTCTGGCGACTAATGAAAAACTGTTTTTT
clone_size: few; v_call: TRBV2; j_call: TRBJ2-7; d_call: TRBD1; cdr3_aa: CASRVGTGQEQYF; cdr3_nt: TGTGCCAGCAGAGTTGGGACAGGGCAGGAGCAGTACTTC